The T cell receptor (beta chain) described here comes from a study of blood T cell repertoires in COVID-19 (dated by TCRdb to about 2020). A note on the overall study: Samples covering the acute and convalescent phases of COVID-19 were provided by collaborators in the United States, Italy and Spain. Samples were obtained from the ongoing ImmuneRACE study (first 160 participants) and from some 1,200 subjects provided by 6 global collaborators. Sample metadata almost always included a de-identified subject ID, COVID-19 status, age in years and sex. Where available, HLA class I and class II types were taken from metadata supplied by the sample provider and were not determined by assay-based typing. The prospective study material was composed of cDNA or gDNA derived from T cells, B-cell-depleted T cells, or PBMCs. The dataset comprised deeply sampled blood TCRbeta repertoires from subjects exposed to, actively infected with, or recovered from COVID-19. A freely available public database, intended as a resource for researchers studying the immune response to SARS-CoV-2, is where the repertoires were released. On the study overall, not on this receptor specifically: Clinical and demographic metadata were provided uncurated, with the amount varying by source and participant.

The immunoSEQ Assay, a bias-controlled multiplex PCR, was used to amplify TCRbeta CDR3 regions from genomic DNA. Per the original workflow: The number of nucleated cells in each sample was estimated by amplification of reference gene primers within the assay. To quantify the absolute abundance of each unique TCRbeta CDR3 rearrangement, sequence reads were collapsed and filtered. For each sample, productive Simpson clonality was calculated as the square root of Simpson's diversity index over productive rearrangements. TCRdb re-hosts the immuneACCESS table, in-frame sequences only. Its copies lack some clones; in the studies checked, an unresolved V gene accounts for under half of them, and the cause for the rest is not known. V, J and clone size derive from that table, while D and trimming were established from the DNA sequence. The sample contains a few hundred thousand clones, approximately 88% of them found a single time. The top ten hold approximately 4% of the sample.

V loses 0 bases at its end and J loses 2 bases; junction bases beyond the gene matches: 3. Based on the germline V gene, the CDR1 and CDR2 sequences are SGHTA and FQGNSA. Inclusive of the bounding cysteine and phenylalanine, the CDR3 is 16 residues long. Of the read, only the CDR3 DNA is kept; its 48 bases are in frame from base 1. For this clone: No antigen is known for it. Base-call qualities are not available, and no considerably larger clone is one nucleotide away.

Collaborating institutions collected whole blood in K2EDTA tubes following their own protocols. For TCRbeta analysis, collaborators shipped samples in one of three forms: frozen whole blood, isolated PBMCs, or DNA extracted from either of those sample types. In this chain, TRBV7-2 is recombined with TRBJ2-2; TRBD2 fits 7 bases in the junction. The sequenced sample was peripheral blood. The sequence was collected from a woman between 45 and 65 years old with active or convalescent COVID-19. For the CDR3, the sequence is CASSLAGGVNTGELFF. The nucleotide sequence reads as follows: TGTGCCAGCAGCTTAGCGGGGGGGGTAAACACCGGGGAGCTGTTTTTT.